This TCR beta chain was sequenced in a study of T cell repertoires in urothelial bladder cancer. Study as a whole: The approximately twelve resected lesions were three cT0, three cTa, three cT1 and three cT2 or greater. General observations from the study: Urothelial carcinoma specimens: median roughly 6,100 T cells versus over 20,000 in benign. Up to roughly 15% of carcinoma infiltrating lymphocytes belonged to one T-cell clone.

Produced via immunoSEQ multiplex PCR; TCRdb's table is partial and in-frame only. The sample lists about 13,000 clones, roughly 65% occurring once. In its sample, this clone was seen once. Its target is not known. J lost 3 bases, V lost 5 bases, and 10 bases had no gene match. The CDR3 runs 16 residues. Germline CDR1 and CDR2: SGHTA and FQGTGA. The rearrangement joins TRBV7-3 to TRBJ2-3; 8 bases fit TRBD1. The specimen was tumor-infiltrating cells from bladder cancer. This sequence was found in a human donor with urothelial carcinoma. CDR3 loop: CASSRPTGAGTDTQYF. The CDR3 DNA reads as TGTGCCAGCAGCAGACCGACAGGGGCCGGGACAGATACGCAGTATTTT.